This T cell receptor beta chain was captured in a study of blood T cells in healthy people across ages. It was with a sample-barcoded 5' primer and a J-beta primer mix that a second PCR of about 7 to 12 cycles was run. TCRdb reprocessed the 5' RACE reads via MiXCR and lists one record per CDR3 protein. The table lists over 1.5 million distinct CDR3 sequences, 49% of them singletons. The V and J ends lost 4 bases and 5 bases, in that order; junction bases with no gene match: 12. The germline CDR1 and CDR2 sequences are LGHNA and YNFKEQ. The length of the CDR3 is 17 residues. This clonotype was seen only a few times.

What was sequenced was blood. The rearrangement links TRBV4-2 to TRBJ2-3; 10 bases are a match to TRBD2. The sequence was obtained from a woman in her thirties or forties in good health. The CDR3 here is CASSPQVGLAVGDTQYF. CDR3 bases: TGTGCCAGCAGCCCGCAAGTCGGACTAGCGGTGGGAGATACGCAGTATTTT.